These 3 T cell receptor beta chains came from one sample sequenced in a study of cytomegalovirus exposure and HLA in healthy donors. PCR amplification relied on 60 Vbeta primers (plus 13 Jbeta primers). Clones were sequenced by immunoSEQ multiplex PCR, and TCRdb holds only the in-frame ones, with some missing. Of fewer than 200,000 clones listed, around four fifths are singletons. Sequenced: PBMCs. Receptors originate from a middle-aged man in good health and CMV-seropositive.

The CDR3 DNA reads as TGTGCCTGGAGTGTACGGGGGAGTGGGACAGATACGCAGTATTTT. It yields the protein CAWSVRGSGTDTQYF. This chain links TRBV30 with TRBJ2-3; D may be TRBD2 (6 bases). This CDR3 has 15 amino acids. Trimming took 0 bases from V and 3 from J, leaving 13 bases between them. Germline V gene sequence: CDR1 GTSNPN, CDR2 SVGIG (reference sequence).

The chain employs TRBV19 and TRBJ1-5; TRBD1 might be the D (6 bases). Germline lookup yields CDR1 LNHDA and CDR2 SQIVND (reference sequence). V lost 5 bases to trimming and J lost 2 bases, with 10 bases between them. There are 14 residues in the CDR3. The CDR3 protein is CASSPRTGNQPQHF. In nucleotides, the CDR3 is TGTGCCAGTAGTCCGAGGACAGGCAATCAGCCCCAGCATTTT.

CDR3 nucleotides: TGTGCCAGCAGCCTGACTAGCGGGCCGGACAATGAGCAGTTCTTC. It yields the protein CASSLTSGPDNEQFF. The chain employs TRBV5-6 and TRBJ2-1, with 10 nucleotides matching TRBD2. This CDR3 contains 15 residues. The V segment lost 4 bases and the J segment 5 bases; nucleotides outside the gene matches: 6. CDR1 and CDR2 (germline): SGHDT, YYEEEE.